This entry describes one T cell receptor beta chain. Its antigen remains unidentified. The data belong to a study of cytomegalovirus exposure and HLA in healthy donors. Study-level information: In a previous analysis, about 100 million unique TCR beta sequences were found from some 200 million T cells. Genetic ancestry analysis placed around four fifths of the roughly 400 donors that were genotyped in the Caucasian-associated cluster. Study-level findings and limits: Later analysis identified several of the most significant clusters that appeared linked to common viral pathogens. As a later analysis revealed, the rate of TCR association differed by HLA locus, with DRB1 most and HLA-C fewest.

The CDR3 is 12 residues long. Germline V gene lookup returns CDR1 MNHNS and CDR2 SASEGT. The trim removed 3 bases at V and 4 bases at J, leaving 0 bases unmatched. The PCR employed 60 Vbeta primers together with 13 Jbeta primers. Measured with immunoSEQ multiplex PCR; TCRdb has only the in-frame clones, and not every one. This sample carries more than 110,000 clones, 65% to 85% of them seen once, and the ten largest clones take around 3.6%. The chain carries TRBV6-1 and TRBJ2-7; 7 bases fit TRBD1. The TCR originated in a male donor in good health and CMV-seronegative. The sample comprised PBMCs. As DNA, the CDR3 is TGTGCCAGCAGTGAGACAGGGTACGAGCAGTACTTC. Its protein is CASSETGYEQYF.